The next 26 T cell receptor beta chains were all read from a single sample in a study of shared clonotypes between healthy human individuals. Method: immunoSEQ multiplex PCR; TCRdb's copy keeps in-frame clones and lacks some. The table lists about 500,000 clones, roughly three quarters of them singletons. Sample: PBMCs. The receptor source for this set is a woman aged 40 to 50 in good health. Some clones in this sample may be carry-over from other donors' samples.

Note on this clone: A far larger clone is just one base off, so this is likely a read error. The chain combines TRBV30 with TRBJ1-1; no firm D call. The CDR3 has 15 amino acids. In germline, CDR1 is GTSNPN, CDR2 SVGIG (reference sequence). V was cut by 0 bases and J by 3 bases, with 14 bases left in between. CDR3 DNA sequence: TGTGCCTGGAGTGTAGGTAGAGTCGGGGACACTGAAGCTTTCTTT. It codes for CAWSVGRVGDTEAFF.

The V call is TRBV16, the J call TRBJ2-7, with D unresolved. There are 12 residues in the CDR3. Germline CDR1 reads KGHSY; CDR2 reads FQNENV. V lost 4 bases and J lost 9, with 13 bases in between. The CDR3 is CASSPQVSMQYF. For the CDR3, the DNA is TGTGCCAGCAGCCCCCAGGTGTCAATGCAGTACTTC.

This sequence joins TRBV19 and TRBJ1-2; TRBD1 matches 7 bases. CDR1 and CDR2 from the germline V gene are LNHDA and SQIVND (reference sequence). Germline trimming cut 9 bases from V and 8 bases from J; bases unmatched to any gene: 15. The CDR3 extends over 14 amino acids. CDR3 protein: CASAHSTGTGGYTF. DNA of the CDR3: TGTGCCAGCGCACACTCGACAGGGACGGGCGGCTACACCTTC.

This clone was detected a few times. The V and J genes are TRBV5-6 and TRBJ2-7, with D perhaps TRBD2 (6 bases). V lost 0 bases and J lost 2, with 12 bases in between. This CDR3 region has 15 residues. Per the germline V gene, CDR1 is SGHDT and CDR2 is YYEEEE. CDR3 amino acids: CASSLVAGIAYEQYF. CDR3 nucleotide sequence: TGTGCCAGCAGCTTGGTGGCGGGGATTGCCTACGAGCAGTACTTC.

V and J are TRBV5-4 and TRBJ2-1; D is ambiguous. The CDR3 runs 11 residues. Trimming took off 6 bases at V and 7 bases at J, with 8 bases between the two ends. CDR1 is SGHNT and CDR2 is YYREEE in the germline V gene (reference sequence). This chain's CDR3 is CASTMGNEQFF. DNA for the CDR3: TGTGCCAGCACCATGGGGAATGAGCAGTTCTTC.

This clone was recorded once. V gene TRBV18 combines with J gene TRBJ2-5; 7 bases agree with TRBD1. The CDR3 has 14 amino acids. Germline V gene lookup returns CDR1 KGHSH and CDR2 LQKENI. The V segment lost 5 bases and the J segment 4 bases; nucleotides outside the gene matches: 7. The DNA of the CDR3 is TGTGCCAGCTCATTTACAGGGGCTGTAGAGACCCAGTACTTC. This translates into CASSFTGAVETQYF.

V gene TRBV27 combines with J gene TRBJ2-7; a weak D match, TRBD2 (5 bases). V dropped 2 bases and J dropped 0 bases, with 11 bases sitting between them. Germline V gene data show CDR1 as MNHEY and CDR2 as SMNVEV (reference sequence). CDR3 size: 15 residues. CDR3 protein: CASSLQPAGSYEQYF. In DNA, the CDR3 is TGTGCCAGCAGTTTACAGCCGGCGGGCTCCTACGAGCAGTACTTC.

This clone showed up just once. The chain uses TRBV27 and TRBJ2-7; 8 bases match TRBD2. CDR3 length: 15 residues. Germline V gene lookup returns CDR1 MNHEY and CDR2 SMNVEV (reference sequence). V trimming: 2 bases; J trimming: 0 bases; junction bases outside the gene matches: 3. The CDR3 here is CASSLTGLASYEQYF. CDR3 DNA: TGTGCCAGCAGTTTAACAGGACTAGCCTCCTACGAGCAGTACTTC.

With regard to this clone: The sample has other DNA sequences that encode this CDR3 too. The V gene is TRBV30, the J gene TRBJ1-4; TRBD1 is a possible D gene (6 bases). Germline V gene data show CDR1 as GTSNPN and CDR2 as SVGIG (reference sequence). V gave up 1 base and J gave up 5 bases, with 8 bases separating them. The CDR3 is 13 amino acids. CDR3 sequence: CAWSAQGNEKLFF. CDR3 bases: TGTGCCTGGAGTGCCCAGGGGAATGAAAAACTGTTTTTT.

The chain couples TRBV18 to TRBJ2-7; maybe TRBD2 (6 bases). V shed 0 bases and J shed 2 bases, with 8 bases lying between them. The V gene's germline CDR1 is KGHSH and CDR2 LQKENI. This CDR3 has 14 residues. Here the CDR3 DNA reads TGTGCCAGCTCACCACCTAGCGGCCCCTACGAGCAGTACTTC. This translates into CASSPPSGPYEQYF.

This clone is a singleton in its sample. This chain connects TRBV4-1 to TRBJ2-3, with D tentatively TRBD2 (6 bases). V gave up 3 bases and J gave up 5 bases, with 9 bases separating them. CDR1 is MGHRA, CDR2 YSYEKL, per germline. CDR3 length equals 13 residues. Written as DNA, the CDR3 is TGCGCCAGCAGCCAGGGGGGAGTAGATACGCAGTATTTT. Translated: CASSQGGVDTQYF.

The rearrangement joins TRBV5-1 to TRBJ2-1; a possible D gene is TRBD2 (6 bases). Trimming removed 4 bases at V and 9 bases at J, with 17 bases between. The germline gives CDR1 SGHRS, CDR2 YFSETQ. There are 14 residues in the CDR3. The CDR3 DNA reads TGCGCCAGCAGCCCCACGACTTCTAGCGTTGAGCAGTTCTTC. Protein product: CASSPTTSSVEQFF.

The sample holds one count of this clone. The chain has TRBV5-1 and TRBJ2-6; D remains ambiguous. Trimming took off 4 bases at V and 2 bases at J, with 10 bases between the two ends. The germline CDR1 and CDR2 sequences are SGHRS and YFSETQ. This CDR3 has 15 amino acids. In DNA form, the CDR3 reads TGCGCCAGCAGCATCCAGGACCCTGGGGCCAACGTCCTGACTTTC. This translates into CASSIQDPGANVLTF.

V usage is TRBV10-3 and J usage is TRBJ2-7, with 8 positions matching TRBD2. J gave up 2 bases and V 3 bases, and 6 bases lay outside the gene matches. The CDR3 is 15 amino acids. Germline loops: CDR1 ENHRY, CDR2 SYGVKD. The CDR3 spells CAISDRVAGPYEQYF. For the CDR3, the DNA is TGTGCCATCAGTGACCGGGTAGCGGGGCCCTACGAGCAGTACTTC.

As concerns this clone: This CDR3 is also generated by other DNA sequences in the sample. This sequence joins TRBV28 and TRBJ1-1, with 8 nucleotides matching TRBD1. With 6 bases clipped from V and 8 bases from J, the junction kept 2 bases outside the gene matches. From germline, CDR1 is MDHEN and CDR2 SYDVKM. The CDR3 is made up of 11 amino acids. CDR3: CASRDRAEAFF. The CDR3 coding sequence is TGTGCCAGCAGGGACAGGGCCGAAGCTTTCTTT.

This CDR3 reads CASSFGGAFFGYTF. CDR3 in DNA: TGTGCCAGCAGTTTCGGGGGCGCGTTTTTTGGCTACACCTTC. The chain joins TRBV28 to TRBJ1-2; possible D gene TRBD1, 6 bases. Germline CDR1 MDHEN, CDR2 SYDVKM. The CDR3 runs to 14 residues. The V and J ends lost 3 bases and 7 bases respectively, with 15 bases between them.

The chain recombines TRBV9 with TRBJ2-5, with D possibly TRBD1 on 6 matching bases. The germline V and J ends were trimmed by 2 bases and 6 bases, with 35 bases remaining between them. The CDR3 is 21 amino acids. Germline V lookup: CDR1 SGDLS, CDR2 YYNGEE. The CDR3 here is CASSVPTSDRRLSSLRKTQYF. In nucleotides, the CDR3 is TGTGCCAGCAGCGTGCCTACTTCGGACAGAAGGCTAAGTAGCCTAAGAAAGACCCAGTACTTC.

This chain uses TRBV19 with TRBJ2-1; 8 nucleotides align to TRBD2. Germline CDR1 LNHDA, CDR2 SQIVND (reference sequence). This CDR3 is built from 15 residues. The ends lost 10 bases at V and 0 bases at J; junction bases unmatched: 8. CDR3 DNA sequence: TGTGCCACCCTCAGGGCGGGGGGCTCCTACAATGAGCAGTTCTTC. This encodes CATLRAGGSYNEQFF.

This clone was seen a handful of times. The chain combines TRBV19 with TRBJ2-6, with D uncertain. Germline V CDR1 and CDR2: LNHDA, SQIVND (reference sequence). V was pared by 8 bases and J by 1 base, with 6 bases between. The CDR3 length is 13 residues. CDR3 nucleotide sequence: TGTGCCAGTTCGGAATCTGGGGCCAACGTCCTGACTTTC. It translates to CASSESGANVLTF. The full variable domain, completed using reference TRBV19 and TRBJ2-6, is DGGITQSPKYLFRKEGQNVTLSCEQNLNHDAMYWYRQDPGQGLRLIYYSQIVNDFQKGDIAEGYSVSREKKESFPLTVTSAQKNPTAFYLCASSESGANVLTFGAGSRLTVL.

This clone showed up just a few times. The chain employs TRBV7-3 and TRBJ2-1; D unresolved. In germline, CDR1 is SGHTA, CDR2 FQGTGA. This CDR3 has 15 amino acids. Trimming left V 5 bases short and J 1 base short, with 12 bases between. The CDR3 protein is CASSPRMVSYNEQFF. The DNA of the CDR3 is TGTGCCAGCAGCCCTCGAATGGTTTCCTACAATGAGCAGTTCTTC.

The chain recombines TRBV4-2 with TRBJ2-5; D not certain. Germline CDR1 and CDR2: LGHNA and YNFKEQ. With 0 bases removed from V and 5 bases from J, the gap between germline ends came to 7 bases. The CDR3 has 13 amino acids. In nucleotides, the CDR3 is TGTGCCAGCAGCCAAGATCTTAGGGAGACCCAGTACTTC. Its protein product is CASSQDLRETQYF.

This clone was counted between two and nine times. This CDR3 is CASSPGLAGVQYEQYF. CDR3 in DNA: TGCGCCAGCAGCCCCGGACTAGCGGGAGTACAATACGAGCAGTACTTC. The V call is TRBV5-1, the J call TRBJ2-7, with 13 bases that match TRBD2. The CDR3 spans 16 residues. Unmatched junction bases numbered 8, after V lost 4 bases and J lost 4 bases. Germline V CDR1 and CDR2: SGHRS, YFSETQ.

The chain joins TRBV12-5 to TRBJ1-1; D call uncertain. V lost 0 bases to trimming and J lost 1 base, with 12 bases between them. The CDR3 sequence is 16 residues long. Germline V CDR1 and CDR2: LGHNT, FRNRAP. In DNA form, the CDR3 reads TGTGCTAGTGGTTTGGTACATCCACAACGGAACACTGAAGCTTTCTTT. This translates into CASGLVHPQRNTEAFF.

This clone was counted a few times. The J gene is TRBJ1-3, the V gene TRBV7-3; 8 positions match TRBD1. Germline CDR1 reads SGHTA; CDR2 reads FQGTGA. The V and J ends lost 2 bases and 0 bases, in that order; junction bases with no gene match: 3. The CDR3 runs 16 residues. CDR3 nucleotide sequence: TGTGCCAGCAGCTTAGCAGGGGGCAACTCTGGAAACACCATATATTTT. Protein: CASSLAGGNSGNTIYF.

The rearrangement uses TRBV28 and TRBJ2-5, with D unclear. This CDR3 comprises 12 residues. V lost 11 bases to trimming and J lost 0 bases, with 10 bases between them. Germline V gene sequence: CDR1 MDHEN, CDR2 SYDVKM. The CDR3 loop reads CAHAEDQETQYF. CDR3 bases: TGTGCCCACGCGGAAGACCAAGAGACCCAGTACTTC. Full variable domain (remainder filled in from reference TRBV28 and TRBJ2-5): DVKVTQSSRYLVKRTGEKVFLECVQDMDHENMFWYRQDPGLGLRLIYFSYDVKMKEKGDIPEGYSVSREKKERFSLILESASTNQTSMYLCAHAEDQETQYFGPGTRLLVL.

Comments on this clone: With only one base between it and a far larger clone, this is likely a read error. This chain joins TRBV18 and TRBJ2-5, with 7 bases aligning to TRBD1. The junction had 8 bases not matched to a gene; V was cut back by 3 bases and J by 4 bases. The CDR3 has 15 amino acids. Per germline, CDR1 KGHSH and CDR2 LQKENI. The CDR3 reads CASSPSGTARETQYF. Here the CDR3 DNA reads TGTGCCAGCTCACCGTCCGGGACAGCTAGAGAGACCCAGTACTTC.